These 10 T cell receptor beta chains were all obtained from the same sample, sequenced in a study of T cell responses to AZD1222 COVID-19 vaccine. This table comes from immunoSEQ multiplex PCR, and its TCRdb copy is limited to in-frame clones, with some not included. The sample yields approximately 150,000 clones, 90% to 95% seen once. Here the sequenced sample was peripheral blood, taken on day 0 of MenACWY control vaccination. These receptors all stem from an adult in good health.

The chain carries TRBV5-1 and TRBJ2-1; D might be TRBD2 (5 bases). Germline lookup yields CDR1 SGHRS and CDR2 YFSETQ. The CDR3 has 15 residues. With 2 bases removed from V and 1 base from J, the gap between germline ends came to 10 bases. In DNA form, the CDR3 reads TGCGCCAGCAGCTTAACCCCGGGGTCCTACAATGAGCAGTTCTTC. Protein sequence: CASSLTPGSYNEQFF.

The genes are TRBV4-2 and TRBJ2-7; a possible D gene is TRBD1 (6 bases). Germline-derived CDR1 and CDR2 are LGHNA and YNFKEQ. The CDR3 covers 18 residues. The V end was cut by 4 bases, the J end by 3 bases, with 25 bases between. CDR3 residues: CASSPIARAPRGGYEQYF. CDR3 nucleotide sequence: TGTGCCAGCAGCCCGATTGCCAGGGCACCCCGAGGGGGCTACGAGCAGTACTTC.

V gene TRBV6-5 combines with J gene TRBJ1-3, with TRBD1 matching over 8 bases. The trim removed 6 bases at V and 0 bases at J, leaving 4 bases unmatched. This CDR3 contains 15 residues. Germline values: CDR1 MNHEY, CDR2 SVGAGI. The CDR3 DNA follows: TGTGCCAGCAGCCCGGACAGGGACTCTGGAAACACCATATATTTT. Translated, it gives CASSPDRDSGNTIYF.

The chain uses TRBV5-1 and TRBJ1-1; D is uncertain. Germline loops: CDR1 SGHRS, CDR2 YFSETQ. Deletions cut 4 bases from V and 3 bases from J, with 10 bases between. The CDR3 is 13 residues long. CDR3 loop: CASSRIPDTEAFF. In DNA, the CDR3 is TGCGCCAGCAGCCGGATTCCCGACACTGAAGCTTTCTTT. Full variable domain (outside the CDR3, taken from reference TRBV5-1 and TRBJ1-1): KAGVTQTPRYLIKTRGQQVTLSCSPISGHRSVSWYQQTPGQGLQFLFEYFSETQRNKGNFPGRFSGRQFSNSRSEMNVSTLELGDSALYLCASSRIPDTEAFFGQGTRLTVV.

The chain recombines TRBV18 with TRBJ1-3; possibly TRBD1 for D (6 bases). The CDR3 totals 14 residues. V was shortened by 6 bases and J by 1 base, with 10 bases between the two germline ends. Per the germline V gene, CDR1 is KGHSH and CDR2 is LQKENI. CDR3 DNA sequence: TGTGCCAGCTCCATCACAGGGTCTGGAAACACCATATATTTT. This gives the protein CASSITGSGNTIYF.

The chain recombines TRBV5-4 with TRBJ2-3; 11 nucleotides agree with TRBD2. The CDR3 spans 16 residues. Germline CDR1 is SGHNT and CDR2 is YYREEE (reference sequence). V lost 4 bases and J lost 0; bases outside the gene matches: 4. The CDR3 loop is CASSTRTSGSTDTQYF. CDR3 sequence (DNA): TGTGCCAGCAGCACCCGGACTAGCGGGAGCACAGATACGCAGTATTTT.

In the case of this clone: Since no conserved phenylalanine or tryptophan closes the CDR3, a read error is the likely cause. The DNA is left out, because the CDR3 cannot be placed on it with certainty; the CDR3 is given as TCRdb lists it. The chain joins TRBV3-1 (or the pseudogene TRBV3-2) to TRBJ1-1; the table calls TRBD1, which could not be checked here. Germline V gene data show CDR1 as LGHDT and CDR2 as YNNKEL (reference sequence). Inclusive of both ends, the CDR3 amounts to 9 amino acids. CDR3 loop: CASSQVSGP.

The chain joins TRBV28 to TRBJ2-7; 8 bases agree with TRBD1. This CDR3 spans 14 amino acids. CDR1 and CDR2 from the germline V gene are MDHEN and SYDVKM. Trimming removed 7 bases from V and 4 bases from J; junction bases left unmatched: 9. In DNA, the CDR3 is TGTGCCAGCACCCCAGGGGGCTTCCTTTACGAGCAGTACTTC. Its translation is CASTPGGFLYEQYF.

The gene calls are TRBV28 and TRBJ1-5; D perhaps matches TRBD1 (5 bases). This CDR3 region has 14 residues. Germline-derived CDR1 and CDR2 are MDHEN and SYDVKM. The V gene lost 6 bases and the J gene lost 4 bases, with 13 bases spanning the gap. The CDR3 DNA sequence: TGTGCCAGCAGGTCGTGGGACGGGAATCAGCCCCAGCATTTT. The encoded protein is CASRSWDGNQPQHF.

The rearrangement joins TRBV9 to TRBJ1-2, with 8 bases fitting TRBD1. The ends lost 3 bases at V and 4 bases at J; junction bases unmatched: 2. The V gene's germline CDR1 is SGDLS and CDR2 YYNGEE. The CDR3 has 13 residues. CDR3 loop: CASSGTGGYGYTF. DNA for the CDR3: TGTGCCAGCAGCGGAACAGGGGGCTATGGCTACACCTTC. The full variable domain, rest sourced from reference TRBV9 and TRBJ1-2, is DSGVTQTPKHLITATGQRVTLRCSPRSGDLSVYWYQQSLDQGLQFLIQYYNGEERAKGNILERFSAQQFPDLHSELNLSSLELGDSALYFCASSGTGGYGYTFGSGTRLTVV.